These T cell receptor beta chains were read from a single sample in a study of blood T cell repertoires in COVID-19. TCRdb keeps only in-frame clones here, not all; method: immunoSEQ multiplex PCR. The sample holds under 200,000 clones; 70% to 90% are singletons and the top ten take approximately 0.8%. The source material was PBMCs or T cells enriched from blood (not recorded which). The receptor set was obtained from a woman younger than 35 who had recovered from COVID-19. The CDR3 runs from the conserved cysteine through the conserved F or W. The order of the fields is clone size, D gene, V gene, J gene, CDR3 protein, CDR3 DNA. D genes are given only for firm matches. Clone size is not always given. Where it is, it says once, few, many or a class for expanded clones.

clone size: .
D gene: TRBD1
V gene: TRBV27
J gene: TRBJ2-3
CDR3 protein: CASSFHLRDSTQYF
CDR3 DNA: TGTGCCAGCAGTTTCCACCTCCGGGACAGCACGCAGTATTTT

clone size: .
D gene: TRBD2
V gene: TRBV3-1/TRBV3-2
J gene: TRBJ2-3
CDR3 protein: CASSPGGSGNTQYF
CDR3 DNA: TGTGCCAGCAGCCCCGGCGGGAGTGGGAATACGCAGTATTTT

clone size: .
D gene: .
V gene: TRBV27
J gene: TRBJ1-2
CDR3 protein: CASSPSGGTGYTF
CDR3 DNA: TGTGCCAGCAGTCCCTCGGGAGGGACTGGCTACACCTTC

clone size: .
D gene: .
V gene: TRBV11-2
J gene: TRBJ1-1
CDR3 protein: CASGSRRRGEAFF
CDR3 DNA: TGTGCCAGCGGATCCCGCCGGAGAGGAGAAGCTTTCTTT

clone size: once
D gene: .
V gene: TRBV27
J gene: TRBJ1-5
CDR3 protein: CASSLPRGQPPTDQPQHF
CDR3 DNA: TGTGCCAGCAGTTTGCCCAGAGGACAGCCTCCGACCGATCAGCCCCAGCATTTT

clone size: .
D gene: .
V gene: TRBV6-6
J gene: TRBJ1-2
CDR3 protein: CASSYFPTNYGYTF
CDR3 DNA: TGTGCCAGCAGTTACTTTCCAACAAACTATGGCTACACCTTC

clone size: once
D gene: TRBD2
V gene: TRBV2
J gene: TRBJ2-1
CDR3 protein: CASRTSGRPRNEQFF
CDR3 DNA: TGTGCCAGCAGAACTAGCGGGAGGCCTCGTAATGAGCAGTTCTTC

clone size: .
D gene: .
V gene: TRBV5-4
J gene: TRBJ2-1
CDR3 protein: CASSRDYNEQFF
CDR3 DNA: TGTGCCAGCAGCCGGGACTACAATGAGCAGTTCTTC

clone size: .
D gene: TRBD1
V gene: TRBV7-9
J gene: TRBJ2-3
CDR3 protein: CASSLLGTGPLDTQYF
CDR3 DNA: TGTGCCAGCAGCTTATTAGGGACAGGGCCCCTAGATACGCAGTATTTT

clone size: .
D gene: TRBD1
V gene: TRBV6-2/TRBV6-3
J gene: TRBJ1-5
CDR3 protein: CASSLRTGNNQPQHF
CDR3 DNA: TGTGCCAGCAGTTTAAGGACAGGGAACAATCAGCCCCAGCATTTT

clone size: .
D gene: .
V gene: TRBV5-1
J gene: TRBJ2-1
CDR3 protein: CASSLGERYEQFF
CDR3 DNA: TGCGCCAGCAGCTTGGGGGAGAGGTATGAGCAGTTCTTC

clone size: .
D gene: TRBD1
V gene: TRBV6-5
J gene: TRBJ1-2
CDR3 protein: CASNPTGVNGYTF
CDR3 DNA: TGTGCCAGCAACCCGACAGGGGTAAATGGCTACACCTTC

clone size: .
D gene: TRBD2
V gene: TRBV6-2/TRBV6-3
J gene: TRBJ2-7
CDR3 protein: CASSQGLAGVYEQYF
CDR3 DNA: TGTGCCAGCAGCCAAGGACTAGCGGGAGTTTACGAGCAGTACTTC

clone size: .
D gene: TRBD1
V gene: TRBV4-1
J gene: TRBJ1-2
CDR3 protein: CASSHGQGQRYGYTF
CDR3 DNA: TGCGCCAGCAGCCACGGACAGGGCCAAAGGTATGGCTACACCTTC

clone size: .
D gene: TRBD1
V gene: TRBV11-3
J gene: TRBJ2-6
CDR3 protein: CASSSTGAGANVLTF
CDR3 DNA: TGTGCCAGCAGCTCCACAGGGGCTGGGGCCAACGTCCTGACTTTC

clone size: .
D gene: .
V gene: TRBV27
J gene: TRBJ2-1
CDR3 protein: CASSGRRGGRYNEQFF
CDR3 DNA: TGTGCCAGCAGTGGACGTAGAGGAGGGAGGTACAATGAGCAGTTCTTC

clone size: .
D gene: TRBD2
V gene: TRBV2
J gene: TRBJ2-7
CDR3 protein: CASSGTSGSSYEQYF
CDR3 DNA: TGTGCCAGCAGTGGGACTAGCGGGAGCTCCTACGAGCAGTACTTC

clone size: .
D gene: .
V gene: TRBV13
J gene: TRBJ2-2
CDR3 protein: CASSPGPHTGELFF
CDR3 DNA: TGTGCCAGCAGCCCTGGGCCGCACACCGGGGAGCTGTTTTTT

clone size: .
D gene: TRBD1
V gene: TRBV28
J gene: TRBJ1-6
CDR3 protein: CASSLFGGQYSPLHF
CDR3 DNA: TGTGCCAGCAGTTTATTCGGGGGACAGTATTCACCCCTCCACTTT

clone size: .
D gene: TRBD2
V gene: TRBV9
J gene: TRBJ2-5
CDR3 protein: CASSVGVAGGPGAQYF
CDR3 DNA: TGTGCCAGCAGCGTAGGGGTAGCGGGGGGCCCGGGGGCCCAGTACTTC

clone size: .
D gene: .
V gene: TRBV9
J gene: TRBJ2-2
CDR3 protein: CASGQNTGELFF
CDR3 DNA: TGTGCCAGTGGACAGAACACCGGGGAGCTGTTTTTT

clone size: once
D gene: .
V gene: TRBV19
J gene: TRBJ1-1
CDR3 protein: CASSIYGVNTEAFF
CDR3 DNA: TGTGCCAGTAGTATATACGGGGTGAACACTGAAGCTTTCTTT

clone size: .
D gene: .
V gene: TRBV28
J gene: TRBJ2-7
CDR3 protein: CASSRTRAQNEQYF
CDR3 DNA: TGTGCCAGCAGTCGGACAAGGGCGCAAAACGAGCAGTACTTC

clone size: .
D gene: .
V gene: TRBV7-9
J gene: TRBJ2-3
CDR3 protein: CASSLRSTGVSTDTQYF
CDR3 DNA: TGTGCCAGCAGCTTAAGGTCAACAGGCGTCTCCACAGATACGCAGTATTTT

clone size: few
D gene: TRBD1
V gene: TRBV24-1
J gene: TRBJ2-2
CDR3 protein: CATSDVRQGRELFF
CDR3 DNA: TGTGCCACCAGTGATGTGCGACAGGGCCGGGAGCTGTTTTTT

clone size: .
D gene: TRBD2
V gene: TRBV25-1
J gene: TRBJ2-1
CDR3 protein: CASQRLAGRSNEQFF
CDR3 DNA: TGTGCCAGCCAGCGTCTAGCGGGAAGGTCGAATGAGCAGTTCTTC

clone size: .
D gene: TRBD2
V gene: TRBV25-1
J gene: TRBJ2-1
CDR3 protein: CASSEPGLADYNEQFF
CDR3 DNA: TGTGCCAGCAGTGAACCGGGACTAGCGGACTACAATGAGCAGTTCTTC

clone size: .
D gene: TRBD2
V gene: TRBV12-5
J gene: TRBJ2-2
CDR3 protein: CASAEGLAGDRETGELFF
CDR3 DNA: TGTGCTAGTGCCGAAGGACTAGCGGGAGATAGGGAGACCGGGGAGCTGTTTTTT

clone size: .
D gene: TRBD2
V gene: TRBV30
J gene: TRBJ2-7
CDR3 protein: CAWSVELAAEQYF
CDR3 DNA: TGTGCCTGGAGTGTCGAACTAGCGGCCGAGCAGTACTTC

clone size: .
D gene: .
V gene: TRBV11-3
J gene: TRBJ2-1
CDR3 protein: CASSLVPDEQFF
CDR3 DNA: TGTGCCAGCAGCTTAGTCCCGGATGAGCAGTTCTTC

clone size: few
D gene: .
V gene: TRBV5-6
J gene: TRBJ2-3
CDR3 protein: CASSLEVNSLVTDTQYF
CDR3 DNA: TGTGCCAGCAGCTTGGAGGTGAATAGCTTGGTGACGGATACGCAGTATTTT

clone size: .
D gene: .
V gene: TRBV28
J gene: TRBJ1-2
CDR3 protein: CASSFTAGGYGYTF
CDR3 DNA: TGTGCCAGCAGTTTTACGGCAGGAGGCTATGGCTACACCTTC

clone size: .
D gene: TRBD1
V gene: TRBV27
J gene: TRBJ2-3
CDR3 protein: CASSLSYRGATDTQYF
CDR3 DNA: TGTGCCAGCAGTTTATCATACAGGGGGGCCACAGATACGCAGTATTTT

clone size: .
D gene: TRBD1
V gene: TRBV30
J gene: TRBJ2-6
CDR3 protein: CAWTGTGPSGANVLTF
CDR3 DNA: TGTGCCTGGACCGGGACAGGACCGTCTGGGGCCAACGTCCTGACTTTC

clone size: .
D gene: TRBD1
V gene: TRBV10-3
J gene: TRBJ1-2
CDR3 protein: CAISRSTGVDYGYTF
CDR3 DNA: TGTGCCATCAGTCGATCTACAGGGGTAGACTATGGCTACACCTTC

clone size: .
D gene: TRBD1
V gene: TRBV9
J gene: TRBJ2-7
CDR3 protein: CASSVGQGAYEQYF
CDR3 DNA: TGTGCCAGCAGCGTAGGGCAGGGGGCCTACGAGCAGTACTTC

clone size: .
D gene: TRBD1
V gene: TRBV11-2
J gene: TRBJ1-2
CDR3 protein: CASTAGIPQGDGYTF
CDR3 DNA: TGTGCCAGCACCGCTGGAATACCGCAGGGGGATGGCTACACCTTC

clone size: .
D gene: TRBD1
V gene: TRBV19
J gene: TRBJ2-2
CDR3 protein: CASSKPQGAGGELFF
CDR3 DNA: TGTGCCAGTAGTAAACCACAGGGGGCAGGCGGGGAGCTGTTTTTT

clone size: .
D gene: .
V gene: TRBV27
J gene: TRBJ1-2
CDR3 protein: CASSLYTGSNYGYTF
CDR3 DNA: TGTGCCAGCAGTTTATATACAGGGAGCAACTATGGCTACACCTTC

clone size: few
D gene: .
V gene: TRBV20-1
J gene: TRBJ2-5
CDR3 protein: CSVQSKETQYF
CDR3 DNA: TGCAGTGTACAGTCGAAAGAGACCCAGTACTTC

clone size: few
D gene: .
V gene: TRBV7-9
J gene: TRBJ2-5
CDR3 protein: CASSFGETQYF
CDR3 DNA: TGTGCCAGCAGCTTCGGAGAGACCCAGTACTTC

clone size: .
D gene: TRBD2
V gene: TRBV14
J gene: TRBJ2-1
CDR3 protein: CASSHLAGSVNEQFF
CDR3 DNA: TGTGCCAGCAGCCACTTAGCGGGAAGCGTCAATGAGCAGTTCTTC

clone size: .
D gene: TRBD2
V gene: TRBV9
J gene: TRBJ2-3
CDR3 protein: CASSAGTSGSITDTQYF
CDR3 DNA: TGTGCCAGCAGCGCAGGGACTAGCGGGAGTATAACAGATACGCAGTATTTT

clone size: .
D gene: .
V gene: TRBV7-9
J gene: TRBJ2-7
CDR3 protein: CASMQGYEQYF
CDR3 DNA: TGTGCCAGCATGCAGGGCTACGAGCAGTACTTC

clone size: .
D gene: .
V gene: TRBV4-1
J gene: TRBJ2-1
CDR3 protein: CASSQGRSLYNEQFF
CDR3 DNA: TGCGCCAGCAGCCAAGGGCGGAGCCTTTACAATGAGCAGTTCTTC

clone size: .
D gene: TRBD2
V gene: TRBV3-1/TRBV3-2
J gene: TRBJ2-7
CDR3 protein: CASSRPGLASYEQYF
CDR3 DNA: TGTGCCAGCAGCCGCCCGGGACTAGCATCCTACGAGCAGTACTTC

clone size: .
D gene: TRBD2
V gene: TRBV5-4
J gene: TRBJ2-7
CDR3 protein: CASSALAGGSYEQYF
CDR3 DNA: TGTGCCAGCAGCGCCTTAGCGGGAGGCTCCTACGAGCAGTACTTC